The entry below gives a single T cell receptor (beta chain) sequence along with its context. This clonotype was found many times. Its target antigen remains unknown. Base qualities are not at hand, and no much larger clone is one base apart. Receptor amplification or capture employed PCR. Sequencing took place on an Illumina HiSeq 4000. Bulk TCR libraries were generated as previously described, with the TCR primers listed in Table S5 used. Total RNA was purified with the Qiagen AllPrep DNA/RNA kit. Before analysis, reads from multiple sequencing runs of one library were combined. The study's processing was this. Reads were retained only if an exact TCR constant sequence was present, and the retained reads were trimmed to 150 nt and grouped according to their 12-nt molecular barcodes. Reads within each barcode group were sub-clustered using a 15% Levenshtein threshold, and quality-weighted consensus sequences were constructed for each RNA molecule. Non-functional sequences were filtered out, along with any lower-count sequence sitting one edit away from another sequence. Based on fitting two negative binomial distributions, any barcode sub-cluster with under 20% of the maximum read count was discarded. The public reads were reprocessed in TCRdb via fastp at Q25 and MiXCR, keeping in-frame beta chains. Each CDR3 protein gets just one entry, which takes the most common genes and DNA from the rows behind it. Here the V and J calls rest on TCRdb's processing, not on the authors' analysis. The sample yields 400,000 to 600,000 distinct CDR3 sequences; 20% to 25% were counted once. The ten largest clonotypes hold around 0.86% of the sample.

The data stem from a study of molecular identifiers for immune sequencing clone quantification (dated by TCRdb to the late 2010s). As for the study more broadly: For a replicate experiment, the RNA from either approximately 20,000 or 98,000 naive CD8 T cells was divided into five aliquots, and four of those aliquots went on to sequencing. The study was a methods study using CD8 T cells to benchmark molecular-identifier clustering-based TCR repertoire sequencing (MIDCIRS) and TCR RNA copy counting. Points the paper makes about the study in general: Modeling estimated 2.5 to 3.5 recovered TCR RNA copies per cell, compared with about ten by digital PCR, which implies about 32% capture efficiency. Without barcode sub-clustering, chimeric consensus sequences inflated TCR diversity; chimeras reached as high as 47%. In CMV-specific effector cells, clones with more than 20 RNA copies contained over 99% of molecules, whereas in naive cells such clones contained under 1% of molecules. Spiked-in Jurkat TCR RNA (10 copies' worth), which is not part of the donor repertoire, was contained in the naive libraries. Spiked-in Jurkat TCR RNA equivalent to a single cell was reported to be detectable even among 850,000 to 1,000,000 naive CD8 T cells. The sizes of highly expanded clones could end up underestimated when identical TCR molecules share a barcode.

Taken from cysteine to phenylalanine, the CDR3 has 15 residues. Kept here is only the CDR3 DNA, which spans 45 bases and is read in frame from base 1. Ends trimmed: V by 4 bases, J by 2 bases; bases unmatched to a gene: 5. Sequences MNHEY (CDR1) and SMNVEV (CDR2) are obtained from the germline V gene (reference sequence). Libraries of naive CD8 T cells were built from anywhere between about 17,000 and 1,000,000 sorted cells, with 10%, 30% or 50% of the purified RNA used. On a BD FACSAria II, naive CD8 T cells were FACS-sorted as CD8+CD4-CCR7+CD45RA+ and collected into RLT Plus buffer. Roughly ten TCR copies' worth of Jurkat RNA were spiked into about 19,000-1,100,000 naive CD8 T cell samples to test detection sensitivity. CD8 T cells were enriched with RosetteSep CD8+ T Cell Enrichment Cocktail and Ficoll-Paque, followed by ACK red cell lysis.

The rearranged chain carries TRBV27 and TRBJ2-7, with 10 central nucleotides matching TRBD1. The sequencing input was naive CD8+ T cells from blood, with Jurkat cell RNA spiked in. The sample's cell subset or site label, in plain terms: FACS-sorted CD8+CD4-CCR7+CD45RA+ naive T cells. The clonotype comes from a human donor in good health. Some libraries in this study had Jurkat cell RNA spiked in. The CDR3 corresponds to CASSYRDRGTYEQYF. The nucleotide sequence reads TGTGCCAGCAGTTACCGGGACAGGGGTACCTACGAGCAGTACTTC.